Given below is one T cell receptor (beta chain) in context. Its target is not known. Alongside a J-beta primer mix, a sample-barcoded 5' primer served in a second PCR lasting roughly 7 to 12 cycles. MiXCR, run by TCRdb on the 5' RACE reads, gives a single entry per CDR3 protein. The data show around 2 million distinct CDR3 sequences, about 39% seen once. This sample was included in a study of blood T cells in healthy people across ages. Broader study findings: Comparison with aged donors showed that long-lived donors had more naive CD4+ cells and higher diversity. Observed TCR beta diversity per million T cells went down as age went up. This fall followed a roughly linear course with age.

The sequence was collected from a human donor in good health. The source material was blood.

CDR3 DNA: TGCGCCAGCAGCCAAGAGGCCCCAAGTCCCAACGAGCAGTACTTC. Its protein product is CASSQEAPSPNEQYF. This chain connects TRBV4-1 to TRBJ2-7; D ambiguous. Germline CDR1 is MGHRA and CDR2 is YSYEKL. The CDR3 contains 15 residues. Deletions cut 0 bases from V and 5 bases from J, with 14 bases between.